Shown below are 13 T cell receptor beta chains from a single sample sequenced in a study of blood T cell repertoires in COVID-19. Sequencing was performed with immunoSEQ multiplex PCR; in TCRdb, only in-frame clones are kept and a portion is missing. The table records about 200,000 clones, 70% to 85% of them present only once. Sequenced material: peripheral blood. These receptors originate from a human donor in a cohort sampled during active COVID-19.

This clone was observed a single time. The chain has TRBV7-6 and TRBJ2-7; 12 bases agree with TRBD2. This CDR3 has 15 amino acids. Germline V CDR1 and CDR2: SGHVS, FNYEAQ. V dropped 1 base and J dropped 6; count of bases not matched to a gene: 4. CDR3 loop: CASSLGLAGGSEQYF. The CDR3 nucleotides read TGTGCCAGCAGCTTAGGTCTAGCGGGAGGGTCCGAGCAGTACTTC.

V is TRBV4-2 and J is TRBJ2-7, with 9 bases that match TRBD2. This CDR3 comprises 18 residues. Per the germline V gene, CDR1 is LGHNA and CDR2 is YNFKEQ. Trimming at V came to 1 base and at J to 3 bases, leaving 13 bases not matched to a gene. CDR3 nucleotides: TGTGCCAGCAGCCAAGCGGAATCGCGTCTAGCGGGAATCTACGAGCAGTACTTC. Translated: CASSQAESRLAGIYEQYF.

The chain joins TRBV28 to TRBJ2-1; tentative D call: TRBD2 (5 bases). CDR1 is MDHEN and CDR2 is SYDVKM in the germline V gene. The V end was cut by 6 bases, the J end by 7 bases, with 25 bases between. This CDR3 comprises 17 residues. The DNA for the CDR3 is TGTGCCAGCAGCTCCTCAAACTACACGCGGGTTGGAAATGAGCAGTTCTTC. Its protein is CASSSSNYTRVGNEQFF.

This chain links TRBV4-2 with TRBJ2-1; 13 bases align to TRBD2. The V gene end was trimmed by 1 base and the J gene end by 0 bases; junction bases not matched to a gene: 3. CDR1 and CDR2 from the germline V gene are LGHNA and YNFKEQ. This CDR3 has 18 amino acids. This CDR3 is CASSQVRTSGSSYNEQFF. CDR3 bases: TGTGCCAGCAGCCAAGTGAGGACTAGCGGGAGCTCCTACAATGAGCAGTTCTTC.

The chain is built from TRBV2 and TRBJ2-2; tentative D call: TRBD2 (5 bases). The CDR3 has 15 residues. V lost 6 bases and J lost 6, with 17 bases in between. CDR1 SNHLY and CDR2 FYNNEI come from the germline V gene. For the CDR3, the DNA is TGTGCCAGCAGCTCCCAAGGTTCTAGCCCCGGGGAGCTGTTTTTT. Encoded protein: CASSSQGSSPGELFF.

This clone was detected a few times. The chain combines TRBV5-5 with TRBJ1-4, with D tentatively TRBD1 (5 bases). Trimming shortened V by 1 base and J by 5 bases, and 12 bases separated the two germline ends. The CDR3 extends over 15 amino acids. Germline V lookup: CDR1 SGHKS, CDR2 YYEKEE (reference sequence). In nucleotides, the CDR3 is TGTGCCAGCAGCTTGACTGGGGCCGCCAATGAAAAACTGTTTTTT. Its protein product is CASSLTGAANEKLFF.

CDR3 nucleotides: TGTGCCAGCAGTTTAGCCGGGGCGGCGGGAGTCTCCTACAATGAGCAGTTCTTC. This sequence encodes CASSLAGAAGVSYNEQFF. The chain is built from TRBV28 and TRBJ2-1; 7 bases are a match to TRBD2. Trimming removed 2 bases from V and 0 bases from J; junction bases left unmatched: 10. Germline-derived CDR1 and CDR2 are MDHEN and SYDVKM. There are 18 residues in the CDR3.

A few counts support this clone. This chain uses TRBV19 with TRBJ2-7; D not resolved. V was trimmed by 5 bases and J by 3 bases, leaving 14 bases between them. The CDR3 has 14 amino acids. The V gene's germline CDR1 is LNHDA and CDR2 SQIVND (reference sequence). The CDR3 bases are TGTGCCAGTAGTTTAGCTGAGGAAATCTACGAGCAGTACTTC. Translation gives CASSLAEEIYEQYF.

This clone came up many times. V gene TRBV7-6 combines with J gene TRBJ2-7; 12 nucleotides align to TRBD1. The CDR3 loop spans 17 amino acids. Germline V gene sequence: CDR1 SGHVS, CDR2 FNYEAQ. V was pared by 3 bases and J by 0 bases, with 6 bases of the junction left unmatched. The CDR3 DNA is TGTGCCAGCAGCTTCGGGACAGGGGGCCGTGGCTCCTACGAGCAGTACTTC. This sequence encodes CASSFGTGGRGSYEQYF.

The chain recombines TRBV14 with TRBJ1-1; 8 positions match TRBD1. The CDR3 consists of 13 residues. V gave up 2 bases and J gave up 6 bases; unmatched junction bases: 2. CDR1 is SGHDN, CDR2 FVKESK, per germline. In nucleotides, the CDR3 is TGTGCCAGCAGCCAACTACAGGGGGCTGAAGCTTTCTTT. Its translation is CASSQLQGAEAFF. The full variable domain, in which reference TRBV14 and TRBJ1-1 provide the parts outside the CDR3, is EAGVTQFPSHSVIEKGQTVTLRCDPISGHDNLYWYRRVMGKEIKFLLHFVKESKQDESGMPNNRFLAERTGGTYSTLKVQPAELEDSGVYFCASSQLQGAEAFFGQGTRLTVV.

The chain is built from TRBV19 and TRBJ1-4; possible D gene TRBD1, 5 bases. Germline V lookup: CDR1 LNHDA, CDR2 SQIVND (reference sequence). The CDR3 is 17 residues long. Trimming shortened V by 2 bases and J by 7 bases, and 20 bases separated the two germline ends. The CDR3 DNA is TGTGCCAGTAGTATAAGGGGCAGGAATCAATTAGGTGAAAAACTGTTTTTT. It translates to CASSIRGRNQLGEKLFF.

The CDR3 coding sequence is TGCGCCAGCAGCCCACCGGGACTCACCCCTTCGGAGCAGTTCTTC. Protein sequence: CASSPPGLTPSEQFF. This chain uses TRBV5-1 with TRBJ2-1; weak D call: TRBD2 (6 bases). The germline gives CDR1 SGHRS, CDR2 YFSETQ. The V end was cut by 4 bases, the J end by 10 bases, with 21 bases between. CDR3 length equals 15 residues.

The V call is TRBV5-8, the J call TRBJ2-2; D is unresolved. The CDR3 totals 17 residues. CDR1 is SGHTS, CDR2 YDEGEE, per germline. Trimming took off 4 bases at V and 4 bases at J, with 20 bases between the two ends. CDR3 residues: CASSVAHGVSVTGELFF. The CDR3 nucleotides read TGTGCCAGCAGCGTTGCCCACGGTGTTTCGGTCACCGGGGAGCTGTTTTTT.